This T cell receptor beta chain emerged from a study of CD4 T cells in relation to SARS-CoV-2 and coronaviruses. Study context: No peptide or an HIV-1 Nef peptide pool served as negative control.

Method: immunoSEQ multiplex PCR; TCRdb's copy keeps in-frame clones and lacks some. The sample records 15,000 to 20,000 clones, around 78% being singletons. Germline values: CDR1 SGHAT, CDR2 FQDESV (reference sequence). This CDR3 spans 16 amino acids. With V trimmed by 2 bases and J by 4 bases, 9 bases remained unmatched. Turning to this clone: The antigen remains unidentified.

Unexposed donor CD4+ T cells date from 2011-2018, before the COVID-19 pandemic. After approximately 10 days of culture, CD4+ T cells were isolated. As cell numbers allowed, unexposed-donor CD4+ T cells faced SARS-CoV-2 S/N and four cold-coronavirus spikes. Sequencing was carried out using CD4+ T cells from PBMCs, cultured in vitro. The chain employs TRBV11-1 and TRBJ2-5; 8 positions match TRBD2. The TCR was taken from a human donor in good health. The CDR3, as DNA: TGTGCCAGCAGCTTACCCGGGACTAGACTCGTAGAGACCCAGTACTTC. Its translation is CASSLPGTRLVETQYF. Using reference TRBV11-1 and TRBJ2-5 for the parts outside the CDR3, the full variable domain is EAEVAQSPRYKITEKSQAVAFWCDPISGHATLYWYRQILGQGPELLVQFQDESVVDDSQLPKDRFSAERLKGVDSTLKIQPAELGDSAMYLCASSLPGTRLVETQYFGPGTRLLVL.